One sample yielded the 25 T cell receptor beta chains listed below, sequenced in a study of beta chain features in type 1 diabetes. Expressed TCRB transcripts were sequenced, since all the RNA that had been isolated was reverse transcribed. Sequenced by immunoSEQ multiplex PCR; TCRdb stores in-frame clones only, minus some. The sample yields some 330,000 clones, 9.5% to 12% seen once. Sequenced material: naive CD4+ T cells from blood. These receptors came from a woman in her twenties or thirties in good health.

The chain carries TRBV7-2 and TRBJ2-5, with D possibly being TRBD2 (6 bases). The CDR3 is made up of 14 amino acids. Germline V gene lookup returns CDR1 SGHTA and CDR2 FQGNSA. With 1 base removed from V and 3 bases from J, the gap between germline ends came to 9 bases. CDR3 in DNA: TGTGCCAGCAGCTTAGGTCTAGCGAAAGAGACCCAGTACTTC. Its protein product is CASSLGLAKETQYF.

DNA of the CDR3: TGTGCCAGCAGCCAAGGACAGCTCTCTGGGGCCAACGTCCTGACTTTC. Amino acids: CASSQGQLSGANVLTF. The V call is TRBV4-2, the J call TRBJ2-6, with D possibly being TRBD1 (5 bases). This CDR3 region has 16 residues. CDR1 is LGHNA and CDR2 is YNFKEQ in the germline V gene. V lost 1 base and J lost 0, with 7 bases in between.

This clone showed up just a few times. The chain recombines TRBV4-1 with TRBJ2-1; 11 bases match TRBD2. Germline V lookup: CDR1 MGHRA, CDR2 YSYEKL. The CDR3 has 21 residues. After removal of 1 base from V and 1 base from J, the junction contained 15 bases not matched to a gene. The CDR3: CASSQVASGRPRVTSYNEQFF. The CDR3 coding sequence is TGCGCCAGCAGCCAAGTGGCTAGCGGGAGGCCTCGCGTAACATCCTACAATGAGCAGTTCTTC.

A word on this clone: Other nucleotide sequences from this sample produce the same CDR3. This sequence joins TRBV30 and TRBJ1-5; D is unresolved. Trimming took off 4 bases at V and 4 bases at J, with 11 bases between the two ends. The CDR3 is made up of 13 amino acids. Per the germline V gene, CDR1 is GTSNPN and CDR2 is SVGIG (reference sequence). In nucleotides, the CDR3 is TGTGCCTGGACCCCGGGCGGGAATCAGCCCCAGCATTTT. Translated: CAWTPGGNQPQHF.

The chain has TRBV7-9 and TRBJ2-5, with D unclear. V lost 5 bases to trimming and J lost 8 bases, with 12 bases between them. Germline CDR1 SEHNR, CDR2 FQNEAQ (reference sequence). The CDR3 runs to 12 residues. CDR3 sequence (DNA): TGTGCCAGCAGCCTTTCGTCAGTAACCCAGTACTTC. This encodes CASSLSSVTQYF.

The rearrangement links TRBV7-2 to TRBJ2-1, with 8 bases fitting TRBD2. Germline V gives CDR1 SGHTA, CDR2 FQGNSA. The junction had 6 bases not matched to a gene; V was cut back by 5 bases and J by 9 bases. The CDR3 is made up of 13 amino acids. The CDR3 reads CASSPGLAREQFF. The CDR3 DNA is TGTGCCAGCAGCCCCGGACTAGCCCGTGAGCAGTTCTTC.

The V gene is TRBV10-3, the J gene TRBJ2-7; 13 bases fit TRBD2. The CDR3 consists of 16 residues. J gave up 1 base and V 4 bases, and 4 bases lay outside the gene matches. CDR1 is ENHRY, CDR2 SYGVKD, per germline. The CDR3 region is CAISGGTSGTSYEQYF. The CDR3, as DNA: TGTGCCATCAGTGGCGGGACTAGCGGGACGTCCTACGAGCAGTACTTC.

This clone was detected a few times. The junction shows a germline mismatch at one end, possibly a read error. The rearrangement joins TRBV7-7 to TRBJ1-1; D not certain. This CDR3 comprises 13 residues. Germline CDR1 SSHAT, CDR2 FNYEAQ (reference sequence). The CDR3 sequence: CASSLGLGAEAFF. DNA for the CDR3: TGTGCTAGCAGCTTAGGACTCGGCGCTGAAGCTTTCTTT.

This rearrangement joins TRBV9 to TRBJ2-1; possibly TRBD2 for D (6 bases). Per germline, CDR1 SGDLS and CDR2 YYNGEE. V gave up 4 bases and J gave up 4 bases, with 9 bases separating them. This CDR3 comprises 13 residues. The CDR3 here is CASSSGLYNEQFF. CDR3 sequence (DNA): TGTGCCAGCAGCTCGGGACTTTACAATGAGCAGTTCTTC.

This clone has just a few counts. The chain links TRBV11-3 to TRBJ2-1; TRBD2 matches at 10 bases. Germline-derived CDR1 and CDR2 are SGHNT and YENEEA. Unmatched junction bases numbered 12, after V lost 5 bases and J lost 8 bases. The CDR3 contains 16 residues. This chain's CDR3 is CASSLRYSGRVDEQFF. CDR3 bases: TGTGCCAGCAGCCTTCGATACAGCGGGAGGGTTGATGAGCAGTTCTTC.

This clone was picked up a small number of times. V gene TRBV28 combines with J gene TRBJ2-1; D perhaps matches TRBD1 (5 bases). The germline V gene encodes CDR1 MDHEN and CDR2 SYDVKM. V lost 3 bases, J lost 9 bases, and 12 bases lay in between. CDR3 length equals 13 residues. The CDR3 loop is CASSFSGLGEQFF. CDR3 DNA sequence: TGTGCCAGCAGTTTCTCAGGGTTAGGTGAGCAGTTCTTC. The full variable domain, its missing parts supplied by reference TRBV28 and TRBJ2-1, is DVKVTQSSRYLVKRTGEKVFLECVQDMDHENMFWYRQDPGLGLRLIYFSYDVKMKEKGDIPEGYSVSREKKERFSLILESASTNQTSMYLCASSFSGLGEQFFGPGTRLTVL.

This rearrangement joins TRBV30 to TRBJ2-7; D unresolved. This CDR3 region has 12 residues. Germline CDR1 reads GTSNPN; CDR2 reads SVGIG (reference sequence). Trimming took 3 bases from V and 2 from J, leaving 8 bases between them. The CDR3 nucleotides read TGTGCCTGGAGCGGTATCACCTACGAGCAGTACTTC. Its translation: CAWSGITYEQYF.

The chain joins TRBV5-4 to TRBJ2-6, with 11 nucleotides matching TRBD1. Germline CDR1 SGHNT, CDR2 YYREEE (reference sequence). After removal of 4 bases from V and 1 base from J, the junction contained 4 bases not matched to a gene. The CDR3 has 17 residues. As DNA, the CDR3 is TGTGCCAGCAGCCCGGGACAGGGGGAGTCTGGGGCCAACGTCCTGACTTTC. This sequence encodes CASSPGQGESGANVLTF.

Written as DNA, the CDR3 is TGTGCCAGCAACCCCCGAACGACAGAGCTAACTTATGGCTACACCTTC. Translated: CASNPRTTELTYGYTF. This rearrangement joins TRBV7-9 to TRBJ1-2, with a tentative D call TRBD1 (5 bases). The V end lost 7 bases, the J end lost 5 bases, and 23 bases lay between the germline ends. The CDR3 totals 16 residues. The V gene's germline CDR1 is SEHNR and CDR2 FQNEAQ (reference sequence).

The genes are TRBV11-3 and TRBJ2-7; TRBD2 matches at 8 bases. Germline V gene lookup returns CDR1 SGHNT and CDR2 YENEEA. The CDR3 contains 17 residues. The V gene end was trimmed by 5 bases and the J gene end by 0 bases; junction bases not matched to a gene: 12. As DNA, the CDR3 is TGTGCCAGCAGCGGGGCCTCTGGGGCGGGAGGCTCCTACGAGCAGTACTTC. Its translation: CASSGASGAGGSYEQYF.

This clone was picked up a small number of times. The J gene is TRBJ2-2, the V gene TRBV7-9; D might be TRBD2 (7 bases). Germline V gene data show CDR1 as SEHNR and CDR2 as FQNEAQ (reference sequence). The V gene lost 6 bases and the J gene lost 6 bases, with 17 bases spanning the gap. The CDR3 totals 15 residues. The CDR3 sequence: CASRSAAGASGELFF. The CDR3 coding sequence is TGTGCCAGCAGGTCCGCGGCGGGGGCATCCGGGGAGCTGTTTTTT. Combining the CDR3 with reference TRBV7-9 and TRBJ2-2 gives the whole variable domain DTGVSQNPRHKITKRGQNVTFRCDPISEHNRLYWYRQTLGQGPEFLTYFQNEAQLEKSRLLSDRFSAERPKGSFSTLEIQRTEQGDSAMYLCASRSAAGASGELFFGEGSRLTVL.

This clone was detected a few times. The V gene is TRBV28, the J gene TRBJ1-2; possible D gene TRBD1, 5 bases. CDR1 MDHEN and CDR2 SYDVKM come from the germline V gene. The CDR3 runs to 14 residues. Trimming stripped 4 bases from V and 5 bases from J, with 14 bases between. For the CDR3, the DNA is TGTGCCAGCAGTTGGGCCCAGGGTCTGTATGGCTACACCTTC. Amino acids: CASSWAQGLYGYTF.

The rearrangement links TRBV4-2 to TRBJ2-2, with TRBD2 identical over 7 bases. V dropped 5 bases and J dropped 7; count of bases not matched to a gene: 4. The CDR3 contains 13 residues. Per germline, CDR1 LGHNA and CDR2 YNFKEQ. The CDR3 sequence is CASSGRDGGELFF. In DNA form, the CDR3 reads TGTGCCAGCAGCGGGAGGGATGGCGGGGAGCTGTTTTTT.

V and J are TRBV4-2 and TRBJ1-6; TRBD1 might be the D (6 bases). From germline, CDR1 is LGHNA and CDR2 YNFKEQ. The CDR3 runs 14 residues. V gave up 2 bases and J gave up 10 bases, with 12 bases separating them. The CDR3 DNA is TGTGCCAGCAGCCAATTGGGGGACATGTCACCCCTCCACTTT. Protein: CASSQLGDMSPLHF.

This clone occurred a few times. The V call is TRBV7-2, the J call TRBJ2-7, with 13 bases that match TRBD2. The CDR3 is 15 residues long. Trimming took 5 bases from V and 8 from J; bases not matched to a gene: 9. The germline CDR1 and CDR2 sequences are SGHTA and FQGNSA. Here the CDR3 DNA reads TGTGCCAGCAGCGGAGGACTAGCGGGAGAGCAACAGCAGTACTTC. This codes for CASSGGLAGEQQQYF.

This clone has a handful of counts. The V gene is TRBV30, the J gene TRBJ2-7; a weak D match, TRBD2 (6 bases). Trimming left V 6 bases short and J 6 bases short, with 18 bases between. The CDR3 covers 13 residues. Per germline, CDR1 GTSNPN and CDR2 SVGIG (reference sequence). The CDR3 DNA is TGTGCCTGCAAAACGTGGCGGGGAAGCGAGCAGTACTTC. Translating gives CACKTWRGSEQYF. The full variable domain, with the rest looked up from reference TRBV30 and TRBJ2-7, is SQTIHQWPATLVQPVGSPLSLECTVEGTSNPNLYWYRQAAGRGLQLLFYSVGIGQISSEVPQNLSASRPQDRQFILSSKKLLLSDSGFYLCACKTWRGSEQYFGPGTRLTVT.

V gene TRBV11-2 combines with J gene TRBJ2-1, with TRBD2 matching over 10 bases. Germline loops: CDR1 SGHAT, CDR2 FQNNGV. V lost 4 bases to trimming and J lost 2 bases; unmatched junction nucleotides: 14. The CDR3 extends over 19 amino acids. The CDR3 nucleotides are TGTGCCAGCAGCTCCAGAGGCAGGCGTCTAGCGGGGGCCTACAATGAGCAGTTCTTC. Protein: CASSSRGRRLAGAYNEQFF.

The chain carries TRBV7-2 and TRBJ2-7, with D unclear. V lost 5 bases, J lost 5 bases, and 16 bases lay in between. CDR3 size: 14 residues. Germline CDR1 and CDR2: SGHTA and FQGNSA. Here the CDR3 DNA reads TGTGCCAGCAGCCTGAGACACCCGTTAGACGAGCAGTACTTC. The encoded protein is CASSLRHPLDEQYF.

J is TRBJ2-5 and V is TRBV14, with D maybe TRBD1 (6 bases). CDR3 length: 17 residues. V dropped 0 bases and J dropped 1 base, with 15 bases sitting between them. Germline V gene lookup returns CDR1 SGHDN and CDR2 FVKESK. CDR3 residues: CASSQDVRGKVQETQYF. DNA of the CDR3: TGTGCCAGCAGCCAAGACGTCAGGGGCAAAGTCCAAGAGACCCAGTACTTC.

The chain recombines TRBV5-1 with TRBJ2-1; D uncertain. Trimming removed 4 bases at V and 4 bases at J, with 9 bases between. CDR1 is SGHRS, CDR2 YFSETQ, per germline. The CDR3 consists of 13 residues. The CDR3 loop is CASSVGDYNEQFF. CDR3 sequence (DNA): TGCGCCAGCAGCGTCGGAGATTACAATGAGCAGTTCTTC.